Listed below are T cell receptor beta chains from one sample, sequenced in a study of Ad26.COV2.S vaccination and SARS-CoV-2 variants. This table comes from immunoSEQ multiplex PCR, and its TCRdb copy is limited to in-frame clones, with some not included. The sample lists 300,000 to 500,000 clones; less than 90% were seen once. The sequenced sample was peripheral blood, obtained in a trial of Ad26.COV2.S vaccine versus placebo. These TCRs come from a person between 18 and 65 years old who received the Ad26.COV2.S COVID-19 vaccine or a placebo. Each CDR3 is given with its conserved first and last residue. A D gene is named only where the DNA matches it firmly. Expanded clones get a size class; other rows say once, few or many, or leave the size out.

NA,TRBJ1-1,NA,TRBV6-5,TGTGCCAGCAGTTATCTACCAGGGCGTGGCCTAACTGAAGCTTTCTTT,CASSYLPGRGLTEAFF
NA,TRBJ1-1,NA,TRBV6-4,TGTGCCAGCAGTTTGGAGAGGTTCACTGAAGCTTTCTTT,CASSLERFTEAFF
NA,TRBJ1-6,TRBD1,TRBV7-9,TGTGCCAGCAGCCCCCGACAGGGTAATTCACCCCTCCACTTT,CASSPRQGNSPLHF
NA,TRBJ2-2,TRBD1,TRBV19,TGTGCCAGTAGTATAAGACAGGGGTATACCGGGGAGCTGTTTTTT,CASSIRQGYTGELFF
NA,TRBJ1-1,NA,TRBV5-4,TGTGCCAGCAGTCGAGGAGGGCGAACTGAAGCTTTCTTT,CASSRGGRTEAFF
NA,TRBJ2-6,NA,TRBV5-4,TGTGCCAGCAGCGTGGGACGGACACGCTCTGGGGCCAACGTCCTGACTTTC,CASSVGRTRSGANVLTF
once,TRBJ1-2,NA,TRBV30,TGTGCCTGGCGGGACGGCTACACCTTC,CAWRDGYTF
few,TRBJ2-7,NA,TRBV7-9,TGTGCCAGCAGCTCAAGAGTGAGTTCTCACGAGCAGTACTTC,CASSSRVSSHEQYF
once,TRBJ1-2,TRBD1,TRBV7-2,TGTGCCAGCAGCTTAGATAGGACAGGGGTTGGCTACACCTTC,CASSLDRTGVGYTF
NA,TRBJ2-2,NA,TRBV6-6,TGTGCCAGCAGTTACTCCAACACCGGGGAGCTGTTTTTT,CASSYSNTGELFF
NA,TRBJ2-2,NA,TRBV9,TGTGCCAGCAGCCCCTCGACAGTCCGAAACACCGGGGAGCTGTTTTTT,CASSPSTVRNTGELFF
NA,TRBJ1-2,NA,TRBV7-2,TGTGCCAGCAGCAAACAGGGAGTCTATGGCTACACCTTC,CASSKQGVYGYTF
NA,TRBJ1-2,NA,TRBV27,TGTGCCAGCAGTTCCCCATGGGTATTAGCTAACTATGGCTACACCTTC,CASSSPWVLANYGYTF
NA,TRBJ1-6,NA,TRBV28,TGTGCCAGCAGGAAATACGAGACAAACCTCCACTTT,CASRKYETNLHF
NA,TRBJ2-7,TRBD1,TRBV6-2/TRBV6-3,TGTGCCAGCAGTTACCGGGGACAGGGGTTCCACGAGCAGTACTTC,CASSYRGQGFHEQYF
NA,TRBJ1-1,TRBD1,TRBV6-4,TGTGCCAGCAGTGACTCGAAGACAGGGTACGGTACTGAAGCTTTCTTT,CASSDSKTGYGTEAFF
few,TRBJ1-2,NA,TRBV6-6,TGTGCCAGCAGTTACGACGCGGAAAACTATGGCTACACCTTC,CASSYDAENYGYTF
NA,TRBJ1-2,NA,TRBV7-6,TGTGCCAGCAGCTTAGCGCCTCTGGATGGCTACACCTTC,CASSLAPLDGYTF
NA,TRBJ1-5,NA,TRBV3-1/TRBV3-2,TGTGCCAGCAGCCATGCATCCTGGGGCAATCAGCCCCAGCATTTT,CASSHASWGNQPQHF
NA,TRBJ2-7,TRBD1,TRBV5-1,TGCGCCAGCAGCTTGGTATCAGGGGGCAACGAGCAGTACTTC,CASSLVSGGNEQYF
NA,TRBJ2-7,TRBD2,TRBV5-5,TGTGCCAGCAGCTCTGCTGGGGCTAGCGGGGGGCTTTCCTACGAGCAGTACTTC,CASSSAGASGGLSYEQYF
NA,TRBJ1-1,NA,TRBV9,TGTGCCAGCAGCGTAGAGTGGTCGATGAACACTGAAGCTTTCTTT,CASSVEWSMNTEAFF
NA,TRBJ1-2,TRBD1,TRBV11-2,TGTGCCAGCAGCTTAGAGGGGGGGACAGGGAATGGCTACACCTTC,CASSLEGGTGNGYTF
NA,TRBJ2-1,NA,TRBV10-1,TGCGCCAGCAGCCCGACAGTCTCATCCTACAATGAGCAGTTCTTC,CASSPTVSSYNEQFF
NA,TRBJ2-1,TRBD2,TRBV6-6,TGTGCCAGCAGTTACAGATCCACGGGGGGTGAGCAGTTCTTC,CASSYRSTGGEQFF
NA,TRBJ2-3,TRBD2,TRBV7-2,TGTGCCAGCAGCTTAGGAGCGGGGGGCCCCTTGGATACGCAGTATTTT,CASSLGAGGPLDTQYF
NA,TRBJ1-5,NA,TRBV10-3,TGTGCCATCAGTGGTACAGGGAACAATCAGCCCCAGCATTTT,CAISGTGNNQPQHF
NA,TRBJ1-1,NA,TRBV5-8,TGTGCCAGCAGCCCCCGGAGGGAGAAGGCTTTCTTT,CASSPRREKAFF